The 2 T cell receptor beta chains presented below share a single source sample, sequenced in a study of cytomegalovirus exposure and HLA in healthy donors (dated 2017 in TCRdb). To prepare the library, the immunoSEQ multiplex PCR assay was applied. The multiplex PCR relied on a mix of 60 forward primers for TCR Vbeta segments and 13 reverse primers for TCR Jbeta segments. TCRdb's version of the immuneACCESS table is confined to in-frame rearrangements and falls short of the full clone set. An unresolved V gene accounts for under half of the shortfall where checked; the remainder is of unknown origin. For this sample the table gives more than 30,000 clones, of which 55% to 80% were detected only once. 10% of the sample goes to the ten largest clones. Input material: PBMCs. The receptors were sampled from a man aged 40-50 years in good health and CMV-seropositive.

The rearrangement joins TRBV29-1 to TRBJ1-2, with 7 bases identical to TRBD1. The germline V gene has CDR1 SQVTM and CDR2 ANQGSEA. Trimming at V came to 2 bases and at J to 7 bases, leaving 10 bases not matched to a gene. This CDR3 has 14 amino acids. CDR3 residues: CSVELVQGTSGYTF. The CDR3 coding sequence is TGCAGCGTTGAACTGGTACAGGGGACTTCTGGCTACACCTTC.

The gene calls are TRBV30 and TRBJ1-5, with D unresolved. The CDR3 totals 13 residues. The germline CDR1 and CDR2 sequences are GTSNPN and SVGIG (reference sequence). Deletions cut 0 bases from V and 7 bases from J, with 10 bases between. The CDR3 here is CAWSVNWAQPQHF. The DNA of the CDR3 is TGTGCCTGGAGTGTAAACTGGGCACAGCCCCAGCATTTT.